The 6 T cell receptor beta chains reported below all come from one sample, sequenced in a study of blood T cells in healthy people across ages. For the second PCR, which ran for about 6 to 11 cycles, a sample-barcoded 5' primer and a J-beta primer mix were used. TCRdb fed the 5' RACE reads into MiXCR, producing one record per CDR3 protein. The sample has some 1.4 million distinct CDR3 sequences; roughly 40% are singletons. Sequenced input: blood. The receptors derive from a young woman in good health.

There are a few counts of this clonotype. In DNA, the CDR3 is TGTGCCAGCAGCGGGGTGGACACTGAAGCTTTCTTT. It codes for CASSGVDTEAFF. This sequence joins TRBV7-3 and TRBJ1-1, with D hard to call. CDR3 length: 12 residues. Germline CDR1 is SGHTA and CDR2 is FQGTGA. V was shortened by 5 bases and J by 3 bases, with 7 bases between the two germline ends. Using reference TRBV7-3 and TRBJ1-1 for the parts outside the CDR3, the full variable domain is GAGVSQTPSNKVTEKGKYVELRCDPISGHTALYWYRQSLGQGPEFLIYFQGTGAADDSGLPNDRFFAVRPEGSVSTLKIQRTERGDSAVYLCASSGVDTEAFFGQGTRLTVV.

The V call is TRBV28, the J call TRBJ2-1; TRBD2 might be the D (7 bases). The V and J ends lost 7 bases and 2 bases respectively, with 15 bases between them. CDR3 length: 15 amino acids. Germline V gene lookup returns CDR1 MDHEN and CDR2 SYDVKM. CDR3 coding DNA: TGTGCCAGCACGAGTGAGGGGGGGGCCTACAATGAGCAGTTCTTC. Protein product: CASTSEGGAYNEQFF.

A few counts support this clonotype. CDR3 nucleotide sequence: TGTGCCAGCAAGGTGGGGGTAGTGACGGAGACCCAGTACTTC. This codes for CASKVGVVTETQYF. The rearrangement joins TRBV12-3 or TRBV12-4 to TRBJ2-5, with D perhaps TRBD1 or TRBD2 (5 bases each). This CDR3 spans 14 amino acids. Trimming shortened V by 7 bases and J by 5 bases, and 17 bases separated the two germline ends.

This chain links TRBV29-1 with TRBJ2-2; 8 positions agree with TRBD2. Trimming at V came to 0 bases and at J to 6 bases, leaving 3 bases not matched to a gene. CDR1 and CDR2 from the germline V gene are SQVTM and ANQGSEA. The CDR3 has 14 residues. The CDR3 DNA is TGCAGCGTTGAAGAGCGGGGGGTAGCCGGGGAGCTGTTTTTT. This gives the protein CSVEERGVAGELFF.

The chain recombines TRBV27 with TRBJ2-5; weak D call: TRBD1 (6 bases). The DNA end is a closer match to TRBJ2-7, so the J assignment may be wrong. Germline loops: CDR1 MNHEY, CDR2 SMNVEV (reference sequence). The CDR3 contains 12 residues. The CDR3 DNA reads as TGTGCCAGCAGTACAGGGATCAACGAGCAGTACTTC. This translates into CASSTGINEQYF.

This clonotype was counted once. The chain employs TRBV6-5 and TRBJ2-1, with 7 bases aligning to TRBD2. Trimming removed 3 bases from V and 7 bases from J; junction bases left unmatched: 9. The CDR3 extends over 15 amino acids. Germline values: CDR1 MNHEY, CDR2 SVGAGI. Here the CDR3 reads CASSYLAEEGNEQFF. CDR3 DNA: TGTGCCAGCAGTTATCTAGCGGAGGAGGGGAATGAGCAGTTCTTC.